This T cell receptor (beta chain) was found in a study of cytomegalovirus exposure and HLA in healthy donors. The V gene end was trimmed by 5 bases and the J gene end by 2 bases; junction bases not matched to a gene: 2. The V gene's germline CDR1 is MNHEY and CDR2 SMNVEV (reference sequence). The CDR3 covers 15 residues. Primers included in the PCR were 60 Vbeta and 13 Jbeta primers. This table comes from immunoSEQ multiplex PCR, and its TCRdb copy is limited to in-frame clones, with some not included. The sample holds 130,000 to 150,000 clones, roughly four fifths seen once. The TCR sequence derives from a man aged 40-49 years in good health and CMV-seropositive. Sequenced material: PBMCs. V is TRBV27 and J is TRBJ2-5; 13 positions match TRBD2. DNA for the CDR3: TGTGCCAGCAGTACTAGCGGGGGGGATCAAGAGACCCAGTACTTC. Translation gives CASSTSGGDQETQYF.